This T cell receptor beta chain originates from a study of cytotoxic CD8 clonotypes in ibrutinib-treated CLL. Study in general: The response samples were taken once patients had been treated for a median of about 12 months, range 6 to 36.

Study-wide points: Clonality increased at ibrutinib response and stayed stable in sustained remission. At progression, however, it fell back toward baseline. The public clonotypes identified were infrequent and showed contraction or stability on treatment.

The CDR3 is 13 residues long. The germline CDR1 and CDR2 sequences are SGHNT and YYREEE (reference sequence). V lost 7 bases to trimming and J lost 9 bases; unmatched junction nucleotides: 5. Worth noting for this clone: Its antigen is still unknown.

Sequenced by immunoSEQ multiplex PCR; TCRdb stores in-frame clones only, minus some. Here the sample spans more than 200,000 clones, roughly 70% being singletons. The sequences come from PBMCs, collected after 24 months of ibrutinib treatment. The rearrangement joins TRBV5-4 to TRBJ2-1, with 12 bases identical to TRBD2. The sequence was collected from a human donor with chronic lymphocytic leukemia. The DNA of the CDR3 is TGTGCCAGCGAACTAGCGGGAGGTATTGAGCAGTTCTTC. Translating it yields CASELAGGIEQFF.